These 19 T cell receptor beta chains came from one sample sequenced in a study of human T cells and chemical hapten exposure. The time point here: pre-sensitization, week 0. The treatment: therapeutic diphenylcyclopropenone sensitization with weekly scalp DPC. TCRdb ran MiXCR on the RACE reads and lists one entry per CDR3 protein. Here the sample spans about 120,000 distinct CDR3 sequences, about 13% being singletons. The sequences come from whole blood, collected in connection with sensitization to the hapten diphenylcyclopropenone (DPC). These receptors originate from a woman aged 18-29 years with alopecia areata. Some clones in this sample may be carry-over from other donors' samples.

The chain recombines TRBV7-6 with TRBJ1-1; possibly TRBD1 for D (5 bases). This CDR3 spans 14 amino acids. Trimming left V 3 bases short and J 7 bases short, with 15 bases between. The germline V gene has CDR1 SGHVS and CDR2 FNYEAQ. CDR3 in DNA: TGTGCCAGCAGCTTTTTAGGCCAGGGTAGTGAAGCTTTCTTT. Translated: CASSFLGQGSEAFF.

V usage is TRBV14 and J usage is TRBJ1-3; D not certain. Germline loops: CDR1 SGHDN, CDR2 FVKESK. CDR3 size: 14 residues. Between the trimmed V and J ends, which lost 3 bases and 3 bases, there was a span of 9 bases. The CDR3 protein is CASSHARFGNTIYF. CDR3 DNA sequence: TGTGCCAGCAGCCACGCCAGATTTGGAAACACCATATATTTT.

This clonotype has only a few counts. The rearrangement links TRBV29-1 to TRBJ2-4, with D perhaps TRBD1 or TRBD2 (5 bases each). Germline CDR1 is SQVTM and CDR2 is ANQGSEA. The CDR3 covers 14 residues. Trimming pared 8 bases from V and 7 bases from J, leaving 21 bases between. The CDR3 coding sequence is TGCAGCACAAGAGGGGCAGGGCCGGGGAACATTCAGTACTTC. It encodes CSTRGAGPGNIQYF. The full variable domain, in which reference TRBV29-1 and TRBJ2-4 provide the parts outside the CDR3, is SAVISQKPSRDICQRGTSLTIQCQVDSQVTMMFWYRQQPGQSLTLIATANQGSEATYESGFVIDKFPISRPNLTFSTLTVSNMSPEDSSIYLCSTRGAGPGNIQYFGAGTRLSVL.

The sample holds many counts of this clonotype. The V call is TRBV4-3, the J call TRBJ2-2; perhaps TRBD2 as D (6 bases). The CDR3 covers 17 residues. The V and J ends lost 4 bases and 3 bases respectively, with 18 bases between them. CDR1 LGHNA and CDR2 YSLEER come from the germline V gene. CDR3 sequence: CASSLRLTPGDTGELFF. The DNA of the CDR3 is TGCGCCAGCAGCCTGCGTTTGACCCCGGGGGACACCGGGGAGCTGTTTTTT.

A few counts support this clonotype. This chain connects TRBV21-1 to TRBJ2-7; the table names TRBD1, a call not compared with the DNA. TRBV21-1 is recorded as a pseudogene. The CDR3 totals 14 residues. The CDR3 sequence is CASSPDRGLSEQYF. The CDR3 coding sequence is TGTGCCAGCAGTCCCGACAGGGGGCTAAGTGAGCAGTACTTC.

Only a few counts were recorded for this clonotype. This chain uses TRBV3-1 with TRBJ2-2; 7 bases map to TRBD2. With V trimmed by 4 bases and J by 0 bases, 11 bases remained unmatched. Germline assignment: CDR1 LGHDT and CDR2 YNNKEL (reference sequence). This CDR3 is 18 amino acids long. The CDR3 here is CASSPAGPSGSNTGELFF. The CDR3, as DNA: TGTGCCAGCAGCCCGGCAGGACCTAGCGGATCGAACACCGGGGAGCTGTTTTTT.

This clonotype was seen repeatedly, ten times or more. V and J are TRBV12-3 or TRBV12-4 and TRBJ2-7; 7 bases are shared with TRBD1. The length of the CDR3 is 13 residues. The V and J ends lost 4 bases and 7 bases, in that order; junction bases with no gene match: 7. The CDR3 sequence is CASSSSAGGEQYF. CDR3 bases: TGTGCCAGCAGTTCCTCCGCAGGGGGTGAGCAGTACTTC.

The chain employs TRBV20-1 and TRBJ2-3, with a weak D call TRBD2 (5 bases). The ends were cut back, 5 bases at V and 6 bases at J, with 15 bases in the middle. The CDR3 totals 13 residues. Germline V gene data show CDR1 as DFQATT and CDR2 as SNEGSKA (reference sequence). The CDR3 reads CSAGRDPADTQYF. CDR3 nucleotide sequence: TGCAGTGCTGGTCGGGATCCCGCGGATACGCAGTATTTT.

The CDR3 sequence is CASSQEWNHRGSPLHF. Here the CDR3 DNA reads TGTGCCAGCAGCCAAGAGTGGAACCATCGGGGTTCACCCCTCCACTTT. The chain employs TRBV3-1 and TRBJ1-6; D unclear. The CDR3 runs 16 residues. Looked up from germline, CDR1 is LGHDT and CDR2 is YNNKEL (reference sequence). V dropped 0 bases and J dropped 9 bases, with 15 bases sitting between them.

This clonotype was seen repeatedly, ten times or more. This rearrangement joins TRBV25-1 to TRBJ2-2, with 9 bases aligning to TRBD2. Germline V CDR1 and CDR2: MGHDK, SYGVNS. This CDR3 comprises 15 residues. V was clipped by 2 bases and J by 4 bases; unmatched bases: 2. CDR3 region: CASSEGTSITGELFF. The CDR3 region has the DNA TGTGCCAGCAGTGAAGGGACTAGCATCACCGGGGAGCTGTTTTTT. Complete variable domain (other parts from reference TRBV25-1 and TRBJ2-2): EADIYQTPRYLVIGTGKKITLECSQTMGHDKMYWYQQDPGMELHLIHYSYGVNSTEKGDLSSESTVSRIRTEHFPLTLESARPSHTSQYLCASSEGTSITGELFFGEGSRLTVL.

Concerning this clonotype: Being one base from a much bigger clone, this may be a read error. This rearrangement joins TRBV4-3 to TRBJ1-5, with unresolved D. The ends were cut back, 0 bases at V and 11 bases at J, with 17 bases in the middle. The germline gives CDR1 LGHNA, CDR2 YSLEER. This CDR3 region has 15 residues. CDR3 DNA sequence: TGCGCCAGCAGCCAAGATAGGAGGGAGTTCCAGACCCAGCATTTT. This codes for CASSQDRREFQTQHF.

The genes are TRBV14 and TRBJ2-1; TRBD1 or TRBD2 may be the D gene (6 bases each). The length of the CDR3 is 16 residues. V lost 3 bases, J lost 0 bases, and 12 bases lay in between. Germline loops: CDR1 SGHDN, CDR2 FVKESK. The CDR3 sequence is CASSHRGRSSYNEQFF. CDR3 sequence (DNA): TGTGCCAGCAGCCATCGGGGGCGGAGCTCCTACAATGAGCAGTTCTTC. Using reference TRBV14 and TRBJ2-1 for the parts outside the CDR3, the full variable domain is EAGVTQFPSHSVIEKGQTVTLRCDPISGHDNLYWYRRVMGKEIKFLLHFVKESKQDESGMPNNRFLAERTGGTYSTLKVQPAELEDSGVYFCASSHRGRSSYNEQFFGPGTRLTVL.

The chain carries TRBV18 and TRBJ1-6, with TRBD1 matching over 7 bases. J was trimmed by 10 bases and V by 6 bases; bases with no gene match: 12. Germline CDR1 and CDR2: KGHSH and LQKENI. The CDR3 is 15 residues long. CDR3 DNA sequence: TGTGCCAGCTCCGGGACAGCCGCCCTAGAGTCACCCCTCCACTTT. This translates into CASSGTAALESPLHF.

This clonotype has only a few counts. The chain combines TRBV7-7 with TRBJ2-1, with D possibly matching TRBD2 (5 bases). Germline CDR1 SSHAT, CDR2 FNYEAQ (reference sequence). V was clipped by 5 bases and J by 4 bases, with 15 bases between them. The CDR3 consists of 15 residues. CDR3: CASSALSSGYNEQFF. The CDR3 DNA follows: TGTGCCAGCAGCGCCCTCTCGTCGGGGTACAATGAGCAGTTCTTC.

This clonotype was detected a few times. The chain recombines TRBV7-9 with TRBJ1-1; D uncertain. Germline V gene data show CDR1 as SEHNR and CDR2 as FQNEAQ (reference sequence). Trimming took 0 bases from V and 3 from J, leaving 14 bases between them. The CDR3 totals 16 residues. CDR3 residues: CASSLAEHGLDTEAFF. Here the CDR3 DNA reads TGTGCCAGCAGCTTAGCTGAACACGGGTTGGACACTGAAGCTTTCTTT.

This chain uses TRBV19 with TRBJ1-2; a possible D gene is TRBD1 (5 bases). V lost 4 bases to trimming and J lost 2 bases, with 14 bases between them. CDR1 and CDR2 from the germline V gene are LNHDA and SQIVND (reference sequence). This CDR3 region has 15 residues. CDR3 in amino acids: CASSTGRGENYGYTF. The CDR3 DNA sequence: TGTGCCAGTAGTACGGGGCGGGGTGAAAACTATGGCTACACCTTC.

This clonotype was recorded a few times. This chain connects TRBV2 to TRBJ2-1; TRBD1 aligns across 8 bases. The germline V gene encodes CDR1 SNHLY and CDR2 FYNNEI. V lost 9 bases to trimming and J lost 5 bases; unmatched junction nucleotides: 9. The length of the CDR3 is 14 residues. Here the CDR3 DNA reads TGTGCCAGTTCCCGGGGACAGGTTAACAATGAGCAGTTCTTC. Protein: CASSRGQVNNEQFF.

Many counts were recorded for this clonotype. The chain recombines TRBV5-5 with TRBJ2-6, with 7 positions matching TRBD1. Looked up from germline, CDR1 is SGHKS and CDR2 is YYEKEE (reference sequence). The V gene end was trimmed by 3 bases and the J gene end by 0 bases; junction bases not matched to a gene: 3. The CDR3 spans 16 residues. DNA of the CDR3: TGTGCCAGCAGCTCCCCAGGGGGCTCTGGGGCCAACGTCCTGACTTTC. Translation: CASSSPGGSGANVLTF. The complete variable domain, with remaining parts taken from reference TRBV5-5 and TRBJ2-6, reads DAGVTQSPTHLIKTRGQQVTLRCSPISGHKSVSWYQQVLGQGPQFIFQYYEKEERGRGNFPDRFSARQFPNYSSELNVNALLLGDSALYLCASSSPGGSGANVLTFGAGSRLTVL.

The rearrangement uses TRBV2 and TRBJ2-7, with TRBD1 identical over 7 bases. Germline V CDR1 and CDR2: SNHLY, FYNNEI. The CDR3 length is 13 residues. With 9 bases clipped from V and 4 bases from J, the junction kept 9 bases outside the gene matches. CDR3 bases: TGTGCCAGTTTGCCGGGACAGAGATACGAGCAGTACTTC. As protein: CASLPGQRYEQYF.